The source of this TCR beta chain is a study of blood T cell repertoires in COVID-19. The assay was immunoSEQ multiplex PCR, and TCRdb's table has in-frame clones only and misses some. The sample records about half a million clones, 70% to 90% being singletons. The germline CDR1 and CDR2 sequences are SNHLY and FYNNEI. The CDR3 has 13 amino acids. The ends were cut back, 4 bases at V and 7 bases at J, with 13 bases in the middle. This clone was seen only a few times. The material sequenced was PBMCs or T cells enriched from blood (not recorded which). This chain joins TRBV2 and TRBJ1-1; D may be TRBD1 (6 bases). The TCR sequence derives from an older woman who had recovered from COVID-19. CDR3 sequence (DNA): TGTGCCAGCAGTGGACAGGTCGCCATTGAAGCTTTCTTT. This codes for CASSGQVAIEAFF.